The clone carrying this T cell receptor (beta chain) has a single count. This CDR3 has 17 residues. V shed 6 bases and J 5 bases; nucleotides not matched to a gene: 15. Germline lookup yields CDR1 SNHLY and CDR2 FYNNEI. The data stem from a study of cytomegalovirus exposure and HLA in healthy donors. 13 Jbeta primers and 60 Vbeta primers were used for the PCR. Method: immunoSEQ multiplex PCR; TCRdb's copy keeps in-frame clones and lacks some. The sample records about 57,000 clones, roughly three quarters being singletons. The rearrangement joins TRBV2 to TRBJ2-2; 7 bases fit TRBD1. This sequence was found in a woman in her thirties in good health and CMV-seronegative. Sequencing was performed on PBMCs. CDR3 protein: CASSLNTDRVRTGELFF. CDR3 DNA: TGTGCCAGCAGCCTTAACACTGACAGGGTACGGACCGGGGAGCTGTTTTTT.